This record covers a single T cell receptor (beta chain). Antigen specificity is unknown. The germline gives CDR1 SNHLY, CDR2 FYNNEI. V lost 6 bases and J lost 2, with 18 bases in between. CDR3 size: 16 residues. This entry comes from a study of neoadjuvant anti-PD-1 for oral cavity cancer. The wider study: Patients without progression got a fourth dose around day 43. Study-level points and caveats: Post-nivolumab, blood T cell clonality was significantly elevated in non-responders.

The assay was immunoSEQ multiplex PCR, and TCRdb's table has in-frame clones only and misses some. The sample includes about 6,900 clones, 70% to 80% of them seen just once. Patients were newly diagnosed with stage II-IVA oral cavity squamous cell carcinoma without prior systemic or radiation treatment. These oral cavity squamous cell carcinomas were HPV-negative and locally advanced. This chain connects TRBV2 to TRBJ2-3; possibly TRBD2 for D (6 bases). Sequencing used PBMCs, obtained before nivolumab (anti-PD-1) treatment. This sequence originates from a person between 40 and 85 years old with oral cavity squamous cell carcinoma. CDR3 residues: CASSGPGSGSTDTQYF. CDR3 sequence (DNA): TGTGCCAGCAGCGGGCCAGGAAGCGGGTCCACAGATACGCAGTATTTT.